This TCR beta chain was observed in a study of blood T cells in healthy people across ages. Study-level results: Roughly linearly, TCR beta diversity per million T cells fell as age increased. Naive T cell percentage strongly correlated with TCR beta diversity. Naive CD4+ cell counts and diversity both ran higher in long-lived than in aged donors.

The CDR3 contains 13 residues. The germline V and J ends were trimmed by 4 bases and 0 bases, with 7 bases remaining between them. Germline assignment: CDR1 SGHRS and CDR2 YFSETQ. Together with a sample-barcoded 5' primer, a J-beta primer mix was included in a second PCR lasting about 7 to 12 cycles. Tagging of each cDNA molecule was performed by a template-switch adaptor with 12 random nucleotides. TCRdb ran MiXCR on the 5' RACE reads and lists one entry per CDR3 protein. The sample lists about 1.1 million distinct CDR3 sequences, approximately 38% occurring once. This clonotype has only a few counts. No antigen is known for it.

Sequenced material: blood. The chain is built from TRBV5-1 and TRBJ2-5, with D uncertain. The clonotype was recovered from a man aged 18 to 29 in good health. The CDR3 coding sequence is TGCGCCAGCAGCAGATTTAACCAAGAGACCCAGTACTTC. It translates to CASSRFNQETQYF. Together with reference TRBV5-1 and TRBJ2-5, the CDR3 gives the full variable domain: KAGVTQTPRYLIKTRGQQVTLSCSPISGHRSVSWYQQTPGQGLQFLFEYFSETQRNKGNFPGRFSGRQFSNSRSEMNVSTLELGDSALYLCASSRFNQETQYFGPGTRLLVL.